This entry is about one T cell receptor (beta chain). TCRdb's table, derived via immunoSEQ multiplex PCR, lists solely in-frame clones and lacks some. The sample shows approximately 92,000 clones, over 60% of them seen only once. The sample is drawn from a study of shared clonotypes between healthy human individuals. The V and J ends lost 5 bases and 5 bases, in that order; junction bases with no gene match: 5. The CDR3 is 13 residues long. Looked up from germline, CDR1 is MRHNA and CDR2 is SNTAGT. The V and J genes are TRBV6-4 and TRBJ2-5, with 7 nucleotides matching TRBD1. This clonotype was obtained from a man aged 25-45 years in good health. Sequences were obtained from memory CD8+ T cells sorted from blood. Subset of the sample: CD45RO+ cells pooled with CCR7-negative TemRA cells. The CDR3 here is CASSSGQFETQYF. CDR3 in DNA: TGTGCCAGCAGTTCGGGACAGTTTGAGACCCAGTACTTC.